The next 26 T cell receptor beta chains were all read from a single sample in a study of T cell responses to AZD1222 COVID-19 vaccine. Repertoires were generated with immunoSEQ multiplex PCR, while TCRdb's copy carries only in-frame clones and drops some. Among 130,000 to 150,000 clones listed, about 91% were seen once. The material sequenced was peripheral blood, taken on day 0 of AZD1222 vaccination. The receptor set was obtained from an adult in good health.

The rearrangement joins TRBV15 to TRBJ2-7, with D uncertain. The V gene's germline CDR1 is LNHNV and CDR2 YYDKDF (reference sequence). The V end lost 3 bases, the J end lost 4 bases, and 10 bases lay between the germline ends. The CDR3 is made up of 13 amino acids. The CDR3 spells CATSSPRLYEQYF. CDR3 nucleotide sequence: TGTGCCACCAGCAGTCCTCGTCTGTACGAGCAGTACTTC. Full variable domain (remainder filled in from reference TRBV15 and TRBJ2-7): DAMVIQNPRYQVTQFGKPVTLSCSQTLNHNVMYWYQQKSSQAPKLLFHYYDKDFNNEADTPDNFQSRRPNTSFCFLDIRSPGLGDTAMYLCATSSPRLYEQYFGPGTRLTVT.

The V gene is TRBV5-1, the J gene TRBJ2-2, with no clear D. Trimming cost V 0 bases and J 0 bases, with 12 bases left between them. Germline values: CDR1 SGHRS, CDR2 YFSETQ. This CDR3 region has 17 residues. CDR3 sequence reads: CASSLVPLGSNTGELFF. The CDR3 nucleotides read TGCGCCAGCAGCTTGGTGCCCTTGGGCTCGAACACCGGGGAGCTGTTTTTT.

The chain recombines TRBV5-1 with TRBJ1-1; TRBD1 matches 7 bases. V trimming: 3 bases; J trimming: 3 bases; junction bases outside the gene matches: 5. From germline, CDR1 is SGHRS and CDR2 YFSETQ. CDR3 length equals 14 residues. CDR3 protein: CASSSGQLDTEAFF. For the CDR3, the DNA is TGCGCCAGCAGCTCGGGACAGCTGGACACTGAAGCTTTCTTT. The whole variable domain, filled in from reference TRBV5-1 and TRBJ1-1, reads KAGVTQTPRYLIKTRGQQVTLSCSPISGHRSVSWYQQTPGQGLQFLFEYFSETQRNKGNFPGRFSGRQFSNSRSEMNVSTLELGDSALYLCASSSGQLDTEAFFGQGTRLTVV.

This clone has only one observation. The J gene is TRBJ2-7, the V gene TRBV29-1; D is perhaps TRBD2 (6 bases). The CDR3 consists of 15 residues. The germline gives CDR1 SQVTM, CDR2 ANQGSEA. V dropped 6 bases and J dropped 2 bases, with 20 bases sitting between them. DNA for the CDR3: TGCAGCGTGCGGAAAGGCGGGAATGCCCCCTACGAGCAGTACTTC. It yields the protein CSVRKGGNAPYEQYF.

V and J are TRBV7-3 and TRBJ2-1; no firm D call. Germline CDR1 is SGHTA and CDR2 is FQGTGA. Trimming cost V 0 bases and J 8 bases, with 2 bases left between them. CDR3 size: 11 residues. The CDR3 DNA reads TGTGCCAGCAGCTTAACGGATGAGCAGTTCTTC. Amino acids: CASSLTDEQFF.

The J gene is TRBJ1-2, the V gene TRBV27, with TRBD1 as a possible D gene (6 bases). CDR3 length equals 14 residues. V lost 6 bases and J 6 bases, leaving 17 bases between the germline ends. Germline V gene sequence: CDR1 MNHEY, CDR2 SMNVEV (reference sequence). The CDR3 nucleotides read TGTGCCAGCAGGCGCAACAGGGAAGCCCATGGCTACACCTTC. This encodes CASRRNREAHGYTF.

CDR3 DNA: TGTGCCAGCAGCCTCGGGGCAGAGGAGACCCAGTACTTC. Its protein product is CASSLGAEETQYF. The gene calls are TRBV7-7 and TRBJ2-5; possibly TRBD1 or TRBD2 for D (5 bases each). Per the germline V gene, CDR1 is SSHAT and CDR2 is FNYEAQ (reference sequence). This CDR3 has 13 residues. The V end was cut by 5 bases, the J end by 5 bases, with 12 bases between.

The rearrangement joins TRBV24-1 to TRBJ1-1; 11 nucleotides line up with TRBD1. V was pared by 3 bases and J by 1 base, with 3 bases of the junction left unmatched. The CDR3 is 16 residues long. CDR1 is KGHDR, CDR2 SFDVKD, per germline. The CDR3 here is CATSDGGQGGNTEAFF. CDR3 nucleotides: TGTGCCACCAGTGATGGGGGACAGGGGGGGAACACTGAAGCTTTCTTT.

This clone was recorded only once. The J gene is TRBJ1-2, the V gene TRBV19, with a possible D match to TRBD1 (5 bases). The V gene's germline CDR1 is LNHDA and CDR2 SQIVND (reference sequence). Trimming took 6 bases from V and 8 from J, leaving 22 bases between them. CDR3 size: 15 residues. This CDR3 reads CASSHPGKRGGGYTF. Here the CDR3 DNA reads TGTGCCAGTAGCCACCCGGGGAAGCGGGGGGGAGGCTACACCTTC.

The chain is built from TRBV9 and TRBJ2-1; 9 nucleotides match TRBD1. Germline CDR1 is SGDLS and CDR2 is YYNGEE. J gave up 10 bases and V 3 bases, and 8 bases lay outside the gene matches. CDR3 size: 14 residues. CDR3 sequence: CASSGGTGIIEQFF. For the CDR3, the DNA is TGTGCCAGCAGCGGTGGGACAGGGATTATCGAGCAGTTCTTC.

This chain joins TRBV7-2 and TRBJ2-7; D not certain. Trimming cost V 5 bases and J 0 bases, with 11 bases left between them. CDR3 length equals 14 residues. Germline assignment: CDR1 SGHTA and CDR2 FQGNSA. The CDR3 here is CASSNPTLSYEQYF. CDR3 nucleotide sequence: TGTGCCAGCAGCAATCCGACACTCTCCTACGAGCAGTACTTC.

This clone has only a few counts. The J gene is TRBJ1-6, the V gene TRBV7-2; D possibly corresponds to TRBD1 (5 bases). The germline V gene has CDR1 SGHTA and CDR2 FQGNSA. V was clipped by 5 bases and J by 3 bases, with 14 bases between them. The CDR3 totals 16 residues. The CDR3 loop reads CASSPRQRGYNSPLHF. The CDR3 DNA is TGTGCCAGCAGCCCGAGACAGAGGGGCTATAATTCACCCCTCCACTTT.

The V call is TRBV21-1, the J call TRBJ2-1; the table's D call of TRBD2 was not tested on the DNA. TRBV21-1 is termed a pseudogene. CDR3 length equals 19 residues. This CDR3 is CASSKRLAGATSSYNEQFF. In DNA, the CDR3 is TGTGCCAGCAGCAAACGACTAGCGGGGGCCACTAGCTCCTACAATGAGCAGTTCTTC.

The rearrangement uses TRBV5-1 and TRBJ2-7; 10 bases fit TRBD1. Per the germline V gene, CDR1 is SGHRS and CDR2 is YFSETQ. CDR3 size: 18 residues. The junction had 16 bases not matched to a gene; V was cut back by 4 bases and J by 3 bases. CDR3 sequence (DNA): TGCGCCAGCAGCACCCCGGGGGACAGGGGCTCCCCGAGCTACGAGCAGTACTTC. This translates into CASSTPGDRGSPSYEQYF.

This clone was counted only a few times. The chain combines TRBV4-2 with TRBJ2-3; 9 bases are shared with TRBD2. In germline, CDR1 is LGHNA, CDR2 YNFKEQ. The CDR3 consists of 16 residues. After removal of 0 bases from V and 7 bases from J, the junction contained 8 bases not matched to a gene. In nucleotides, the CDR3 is TGTGCCAGCAGCCAAGATGAGGCTAGCGGGGCCTATACGCAGTATTTT. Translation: CASSQDEASGAYTQYF.

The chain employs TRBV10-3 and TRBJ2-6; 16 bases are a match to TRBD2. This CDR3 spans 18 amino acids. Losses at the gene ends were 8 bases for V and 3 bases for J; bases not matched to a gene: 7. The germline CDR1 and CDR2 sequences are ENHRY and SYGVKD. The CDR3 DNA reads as TGTGCCATCGGAAAGGGACTAGCGGGGGGGCTTGGGGCCAACGTCCTGACTTTC. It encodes CAIGKGLAGGLGANVLTF.

CDR3 sequence (DNA): TGTGCCATCAGGAGCGGGGGGCCTGGAGATACGCAGTATTTT. Protein product: CAIRSGGPGDTQYF. The rearrangement joins TRBV10-3 to TRBJ2-3, with 9 bases matching TRBD2. The germline gives CDR1 ENHRY, CDR2 SYGVKD. There are 14 residues in the CDR3. V was clipped by 6 bases and J by 5 bases; unmatched bases: 6.

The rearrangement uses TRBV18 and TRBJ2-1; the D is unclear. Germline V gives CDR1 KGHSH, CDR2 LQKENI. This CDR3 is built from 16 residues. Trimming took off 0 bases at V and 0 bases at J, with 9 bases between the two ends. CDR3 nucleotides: TGTGCCAGCTCACCACCGAGCCTGAGCTCCTACAATGAGCAGTTCTTC. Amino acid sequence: CASSPPSLSSYNEQFF.

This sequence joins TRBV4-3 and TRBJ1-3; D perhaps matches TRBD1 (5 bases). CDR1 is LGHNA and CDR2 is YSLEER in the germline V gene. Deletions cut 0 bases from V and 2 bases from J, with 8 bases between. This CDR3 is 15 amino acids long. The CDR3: CASSQDTGAGNTIYF. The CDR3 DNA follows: TGCGCCAGCAGCCAAGATACGGGGGCTGGAAACACCATATATTTT.

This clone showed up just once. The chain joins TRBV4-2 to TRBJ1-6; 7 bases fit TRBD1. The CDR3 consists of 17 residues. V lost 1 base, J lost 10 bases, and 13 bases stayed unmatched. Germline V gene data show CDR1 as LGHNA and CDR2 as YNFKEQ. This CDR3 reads CASSQGAVRGPESPLHF. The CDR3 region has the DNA TGTGCCAGCAGCCAAGGGGCCGTTAGGGGGCCGGAGTCACCCCTCCACTTT.

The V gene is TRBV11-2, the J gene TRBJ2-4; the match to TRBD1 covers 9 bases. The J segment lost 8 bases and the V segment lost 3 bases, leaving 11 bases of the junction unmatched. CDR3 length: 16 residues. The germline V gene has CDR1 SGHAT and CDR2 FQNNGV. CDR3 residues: CASSFGTGIMRDIQYF. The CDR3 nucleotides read TGTGCCAGCAGCTTTGGGACAGGGATAATGAGGGACATTCAGTACTTC.

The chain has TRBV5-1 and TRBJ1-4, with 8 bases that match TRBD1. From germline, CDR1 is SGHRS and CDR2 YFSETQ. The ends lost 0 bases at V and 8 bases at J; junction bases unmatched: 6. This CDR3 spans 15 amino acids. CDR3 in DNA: TGCGCCAGCAGCTTGGAGGGCAGGGGGCACGAAAAACTGTTTTTT. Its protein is CASSLEGRGHEKLFF.

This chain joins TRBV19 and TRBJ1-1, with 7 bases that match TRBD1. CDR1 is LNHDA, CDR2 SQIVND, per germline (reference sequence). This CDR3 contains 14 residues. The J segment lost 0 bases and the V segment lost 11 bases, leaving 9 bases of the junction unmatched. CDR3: CAVSEGALNTEAFF. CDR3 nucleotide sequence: TGTGCCGTCTCCGAGGGGGCTCTGAACACTGAAGCTTTCTTT.

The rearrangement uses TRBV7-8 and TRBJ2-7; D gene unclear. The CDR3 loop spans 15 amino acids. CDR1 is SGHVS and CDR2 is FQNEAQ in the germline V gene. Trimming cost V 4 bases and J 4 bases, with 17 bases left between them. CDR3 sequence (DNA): TGTGCCAGCAGCTCGGGTCCTGGCACCAATTACGAGCAGTACTTC. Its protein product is CASSSGPGTNYEQYF.

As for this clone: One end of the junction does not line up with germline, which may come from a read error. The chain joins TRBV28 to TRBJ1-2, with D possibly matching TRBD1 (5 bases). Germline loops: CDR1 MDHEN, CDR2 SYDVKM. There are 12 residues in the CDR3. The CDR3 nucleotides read TGTGCCAGCACTTTAGGGACTGCGGGCTACACCTTC. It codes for CASTLGTAGYTF.

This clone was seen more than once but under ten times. In DNA, the CDR3 is TGCGCCAGCAGCGTACAGACAGGTCAGAACACTGAAGCTTTCTTT. Protein product: CASSVQTGQNTEAFF. This rearrangement joins TRBV5-1 to TRBJ1-1; D perhaps matches TRBD1 (6 bases). This CDR3 has 15 residues. Between the trimmed V and J ends, which lost 4 bases and 1 base, there was a span of 14 bases. CDR1 and CDR2 (germline): SGHRS, YFSETQ. Together with reference TRBV5-1 and TRBJ1-1, the CDR3 gives the full variable domain: KAGVTQTPRYLIKTRGQQVTLSCSPISGHRSVSWYQQTPGQGLQFLFEYFSETQRNKGNFPGRFSGRQFSNSRSEMNVSTLELGDSALYLCASSVQTGQNTEAFFGQGTRLTVV.